The clone carrying this T cell receptor (beta chain) was found a few times. Germline V gene sequence: CDR1 SGHRS, CDR2 YFSETQ. The length of the CDR3 is 13 residues. Next came a second PCR, run for roughly 6 to 11 cycles, which used a sample-barcoded 5' primer along with a J-beta primer mix. MiXCR was run by TCRdb on the 5' RACE reads, yielding one entry per CDR3 protein. The sample yields about 600,000 distinct CDR3 sequences, 47% seen once. This sample stems from a study of blood T cells in healthy people across ages. V and J are TRBV5-1 and TRBJ2-4, with a weak D call TRBD1 (5 bases). Judging by the DNA end, TRBJ2-7 fits better; the J call may be wrong. The sequence came from an older man in good health. The sample taken for sequencing was blood. CDR3 loop: CASSSLQGYEQYF. CDR3 nucleotides: TGCGCCAGCAGCAGCCTTCAGGGTTACGAGCAGTACTTC.